This T cell receptor beta chain was captured by sequencing in a study of regulatory T cells in long-lasting Graves disease. Specified time point: newly diagnosed GD, antithyroid drugs for less than 3 months. Following extraction of RNA from PBMCs, that RNA was used to make the TCR library. The CDR3 has 11 residues. Trimming took off 5 bases at V and 3 bases at J, with 8 bases between the two ends. CDR1 is SQVTM, CDR2 ANQGSEA, per germline. This clonotype turned up a few times. Building the TCR beta libraries relied on iRepertoire HTBI primers, and CDR3 regions underwent Arm-PCR. One entry per CDR3 protein results from TCRdb running MiXCR on the multiplex PCR reads. In the table there are hundreds of thousands of distinct CDR3 sequences, about 16% of which are singletons. These same records also appear under a second study, on T cells in Graves' hyperthyroidism and ophthalmopathy.

The chain employs TRBV29-1 and TRBJ2-7; unclear D gene. The starting material was peripheral blood mononuclear cells (PBMCs), obtained at new diagnosis, from a patient treated with antithyroid drugs. The receptor was isolated from a young man with Graves disease. The CDR3 region is CSVRDLYEQYF. CDR3 DNA sequence: TGCAGCGTTCGCGACCTCTACGAGCAGTACTTC.